The text below deals with one TCR beta chain. The antigen remains unidentified. TCR beta CDR3 sequences were amplified from RNA transcripts. The HTBI primer set was used in a first-round RT-PCR of the TCR CDR3. TCRdb fed the multiplex PCR reads into MiXCR, producing one record per CDR3 protein. The data contain about 400,000 distinct CDR3 sequences, around 15% of them singletons. The CDR3 has 14 residues. Germline CDR1 reads MNHEY; CDR2 reads SVGAGI. The J segment lost 5 bases and the V segment lost 3 bases, leaving 2 bases of the junction unmatched. This specimen comes from a study of T cells in Graves' hyperthyroidism and ophthalmopathy. Thyroid ultrasound and orbital computed tomography, with clinical symptoms and serum thyroxine and TRAb, informed diagnoses. The study, taken as a whole, reports: Blood also held most thyroid clonotypes expanded beyond 0.001. The model forecast ophthalmopathy, anticipating it by a median 6.5 months before onset.

The TCR sequence derives from a woman under 30 with Graves' hyperthyroidism. This chain links TRBV6-5 with TRBJ2-2; TRBD2 agrees at 8 bases. Input material: blood. CDR3 loop: CASSYQRGTGELFF. CDR3 bases: TGTGCCAGCAGTTATCAGCGGGGGACCGGGGAGCTGTTTTTT.